One sample yielded the 15 T cell receptor beta chains listed below, sequenced in a study of T-cell reconstitution after alpha-beta-depleted transplantation in children. Preparing the TCRbeta library involved the use of unique molecular identifiers. Using its own MiXCR run on the PCR reads, TCRdb lists one record per CDR3 protein. The sample includes around 100,000 distinct CDR3 sequences, about 9.3% of them seen just once. This sample comprised PBMCs, obtained before TCRalphabeta/CD19-depleted stem cell transplant. All receptors come from a boy aged 2 to 10 with acute lymphoblastic leukemia, due to receive a stem cell transplant.

The chain is built from TRBV20-1 and TRBJ2-7; TRBD1 matches at 7 bases. The CDR3 loop spans 18 amino acids. CDR1 and CDR2 (germline): DFQATT, SNEGSKA (reference sequence). V lost 4 bases to trimming and J lost 2 bases; unmatched junction nucleotides: 20. The CDR3 loop is CSATTKDTTPGQPYEQYF. Here the CDR3 DNA reads TGCAGTGCTACAACGAAGGACACTACCCCGGGACAGCCCTACGAGCAGTACTTC.

The chain is built from TRBV5-5 and TRBJ2-5; D is perhaps TRBD1 or TRBD2 (5 bases each). Germline V gene sequence: CDR1 SGHKS, CDR2 YYEKEE (reference sequence). V lost 3 bases to trimming and J lost 4 bases, with 16 bases between them. CDR3 length: 15 amino acids. CDR3 in amino acids: CASSSTRGFGETQYF. The CDR3 nucleotides are TGTGCCAGCAGCTCTACTAGGGGCTTTGGAGAGACCCAGTACTTC.

This clonotype occurred many times. This rearrangement joins TRBV5-5 to TRBJ1-2; no clear D gene. The ends were cut back, 5 bases at V and 2 bases at J, with 10 bases in the middle. Germline CDR1 and CDR2: SGHKS and YYEKEE (reference sequence). This CDR3 has 13 amino acids. CDR3 bases: TGTGCCAGCAGTCCGTACGGAAACTATGGCTACACCTTC. Protein: CASSPYGNYGYTF.

This clonotype was seen only a few times. The J gene is TRBJ2-2, the V gene TRBV6-4, with 14 bases that match TRBD2. Germline trimming cut 7 bases from V and 0 bases from J; bases unmatched to any gene: 10. The CDR3 is made up of 19 amino acids. The germline CDR1 and CDR2 sequences are MRHNA and SNTAGT. CDR3 sequence (DNA): TGTGCCAGCACCCACCGACTAGCGGGAGGGCCGACGAACACCGGGGAGCTGTTTTTT. This encodes CASTHRLAGGPTNTGELFF.

This clonotype was counted between two and nine times. The gene calls are TRBV7-2 and TRBJ2-7; TRBD2 agrees at 11 bases. This CDR3 region has 20 residues. The V and J ends lost 5 bases and 2 bases, in that order; junction bases with no gene match: 20. Germline V lookup: CDR1 SGHTA, CDR2 FQGNSA. The CDR3 DNA is TGTGCCAGCAGCCTTCCGGGGGGGACTAGCGGTTATAAAGCTACCTACGAGCAGTACTTC. It codes for CASSLPGGTSGYKATYEQYF. Looking up the rest from reference TRBV7-2 and TRBJ2-7 gives the full variable domain: GAGVSQSPSNKVTEKGKDVELRCDPISGHTALYWYRQSLGQGLEFLIYFQGNSAPDKSGLPSDRFSAERTGGSVSTLTIQRTQQEDSAVYLCASSLPGGTSGYKATYEQYFGPGTRLTVT.

This clonotype was observed a few times. The rearrangement joins TRBV5-1 to TRBJ2-2; 7 bases map to TRBD2. J gave up 4 bases and V 4 bases, and 7 bases lay outside the gene matches. There are 15 residues in the CDR3. Germline assignment: CDR1 SGHRS and CDR2 YFSETQ. The CDR3 sequence: CASSGQSGGTGELFF. CDR3 coding DNA: TGCGCCAGCAGCGGCCAGTCGGGGGGCACCGGGGAGCTGTTTTTT.

A remark on this clonotype: Just one base apart from a much larger clone, this may be a read error. This chain joins TRBV20-1 and TRBJ2-3, with D possibly matching TRBD2 (6 bases). Per germline, CDR1 DFQATT and CDR2 SNEGSKA (reference sequence). The CDR3 extends over 13 amino acids. For the CDR3, the DNA is TGCAGGGCTAGGGACTTTCGCGCAGATACGCAGTATTTT. Its translation is CRARDFRADTQYF.

This chain uses TRBV6-1 with TRBJ1-5; D not certain. This CDR3 spans 15 amino acids. Trimming left V 4 bases short and J 4 bases short, with 14 bases between. Germline assignment: CDR1 MNHNS and CDR2 SASEGT. Here the CDR3 reads CASSGPVEWNQPQHF. CDR3 DNA sequence: TGTGCCAGCAGTGGACCGGTGGAATGGAATCAGCCCCAGCATTTT.

In this sample, this clonotype turned up a few times. This chain uses TRBV7-3 with TRBJ2-6, with D tentatively TRBD2 (6 bases). The CDR3 loop spans 18 amino acids. V gave up 1 base and J gave up 1 base, with 14 bases separating them. Germline V CDR1 and CDR2: SGHTA, FQGTGA. DNA for the CDR3: TGTGCCAGCAGCTTAAGTAGCGGAAAACAATCTGGGGCCAACGTCCTGACTTTC. It codes for CASSLSSGKQSGANVLTF.

This clonotype has more than one count but fewer than ten. CDR3 region: CASSFENRPPEAFF. The CDR3 coding sequence is TGTGCCAGCAGCTTTGAAAACAGACCTCCGGAAGCTTTCTTT. The chain has TRBV7-9 and TRBJ1-1; D is undetermined. Per the germline V gene, CDR1 is SEHNR and CDR2 is FQNEAQ (reference sequence). This CDR3 spans 14 amino acids. V shed 3 bases and J shed 8 bases, with 16 bases lying between them.

This chain links TRBV5-6 with TRBJ2-3; D call uncertain. CDR3 length equals 17 residues. Looked up from germline, CDR1 is SGHDT and CDR2 is YYEEEE. Trimming cost V 6 bases and J 1 base, with 21 bases left between them. The CDR3 protein is CASKVYGDSDGTDTQYF. The CDR3 DNA is TGTGCCAGCAAGGTTTATGGGGATTCGGACGGCACAGATACGCAGTATTTT. Supplemented by reference TRBV5-6 and TRBJ2-3, the full variable domain reads DAGVTQSPTHLIKTRGQQVTLRCSPKSGHDTVSWYQQALGQGPQFIFQYYEEEERQRGNFPDRFSGHQFPNYSSELNVNALLLGDSALYLCASKVYGDSDGTDTQYFGPGTRLTVL.

This clonotype was seen only a few times. This rearrangement joins TRBV5-1 to TRBJ1-2; possible D gene TRBD1, 5 bases. Germline CDR1 reads SGHRS; CDR2 reads YFSETQ. The CDR3 is made up of 14 amino acids. Deletions cut 4 bases from V and 8 bases from J, with 18 bases between. DNA for the CDR3: TGCGCCAGCAGCCTCCCGGGGGTCTCAGAAGGCTACACCTTC. This codes for CASSLPGVSEGYTF.

This clonotype appeared a few times. The chain couples TRBV7-3 to TRBJ2-1; TRBD2 aligns across 14 bases. The CDR3 loop spans 20 amino acids. The germline V gene encodes CDR1 SGHTA and CDR2 FQGTGA. With 3 bases clipped from V and 7 bases from J, the junction kept 17 bases outside the gene matches. The CDR3 here is CASSFLPTSGRAPVENEQFF. The CDR3 region has the DNA TGTGCCAGCAGCTTCCTCCCGACTAGCGGGAGGGCCCCGGTGGAGAATGAGCAGTTCTTC.

This clonotype was detected only a few times. The genes are TRBV19 and TRBJ2-7; D remains ambiguous. V was clipped by 5 bases and J by 2 bases, with 13 bases between them. Germline V lookup: CDR1 LNHDA, CDR2 SQIVND (reference sequence). The CDR3 has 14 residues. CDR3 nucleotides: TGTGCCAGTAGTTTGGATGTGCGAGCCTACGAGCAGTACTTC. Translated, it gives CASSLDVRAYEQYF.

There are a few counts of this clonotype. V usage is TRBV7-3 and J usage is TRBJ2-1, with D possibly being TRBD2 (6 bases). V was clipped by 5 bases and J by 3 bases, with 11 bases between them. The germline gives CDR1 SGHTA, CDR2 FQGTGA. The CDR3 is 14 residues long. The CDR3, as DNA: TGTGCCAGCAGCCCCGGGACTTACTACAATGAGCAGTTCTTC. The encoded protein is CASSPGTYYNEQFF.